This T cell receptor (beta chain) was identified in a study of cytomegalovirus exposure and HLA in healthy donors. The PCR employed 60 Vbeta primers together with 13 Jbeta primers. The assay was immunoSEQ multiplex PCR, and TCRdb's table has in-frame clones only and misses some. The data contain about 150,000 clones, around 70% of them singletons. Broader study findings: Specificity for CMV antigens was confirmed in vitro for a few of the CMV-associated chains. Reportedly, a later analysis found an Asian-associated ancestry cluster had fewer N-insertions than the approximately 700-donor mean. In a later analysis, specific HLA alleles were associated with 15,000 to 20,000 TCR beta sequences at a 0.05 false discovery rate.

Looked up from germline, CDR1 is MNHNS and CDR2 is SASEGT. This CDR3 region has 11 residues. V gave up 7 bases and J gave up 5 bases, with 8 bases separating them. With regard to this clone: Its antigen is still unknown.

Healthy people donating bone marrow made up the donors. This TCR was recovered from a woman in her sixties or seventies in good health and CMV-seropositive. Sample: PBMCs. The rearrangement links TRBV6-1 to TRBJ2-5; D is unclear. CDR3 in DNA: TGTGCCAGCACCCAAGCGGAGACCCAGTACTTC. As protein: CASTQAETQYF.